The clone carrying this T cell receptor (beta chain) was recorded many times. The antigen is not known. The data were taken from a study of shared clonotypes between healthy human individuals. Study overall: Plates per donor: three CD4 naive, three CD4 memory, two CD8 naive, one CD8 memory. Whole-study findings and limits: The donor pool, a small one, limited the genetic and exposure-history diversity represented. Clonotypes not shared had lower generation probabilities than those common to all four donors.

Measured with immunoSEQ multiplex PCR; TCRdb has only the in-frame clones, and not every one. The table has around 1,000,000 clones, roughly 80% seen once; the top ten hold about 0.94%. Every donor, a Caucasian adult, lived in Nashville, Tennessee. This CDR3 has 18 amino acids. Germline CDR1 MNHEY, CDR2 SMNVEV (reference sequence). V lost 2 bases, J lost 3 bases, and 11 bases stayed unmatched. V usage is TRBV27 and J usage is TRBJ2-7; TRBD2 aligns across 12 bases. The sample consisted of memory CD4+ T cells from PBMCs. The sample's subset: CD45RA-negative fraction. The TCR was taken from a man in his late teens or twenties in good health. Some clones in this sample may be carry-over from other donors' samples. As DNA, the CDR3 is TGTGCCAGCAGTTTACGGGGGGCTAGCGGGAGGGTGCACTACGAGCAGTACTTC. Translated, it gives CASSLRGASGRVHYEQYF.